The 10 T cell receptor beta chains below come from one sample, sequenced in a study of T cells in Graves' hyperthyroidism and ophthalmopathy. Amplification of TCR beta CDR3 regions was performed using RNA transcripts as template. The study used the HTBI primer set for a first-round RT-PCR of the TCR CDR3. TCRdb reanalysed the multiplex PCR reads using MiXCR and keeps one entry per CDR3 protein. The top ten hold 73% of the sample, which has 300,000 to 450,000 distinct CDR3 sequences, 25% seen once. The sample taken for sequencing was blood. The source of these receptors is a man in his fifties or sixties with Graves' hyperthyroidism.

This clonotype came up a few times. This chain connects TRBV30 to TRBJ2-3; 8 bases align to TRBD2. CDR3 size: 14 residues. Germline V gives CDR1 GTSNPN, CDR2 SVGIG (reference sequence). V lost 4 bases to trimming and J lost 1 base; unmatched junction nucleotides: 4. In nucleotides, the CDR3 is TGTGCCTGGACGACCGGGAGGGGCACAGATACGCAGTATTTT. Translating gives CAWTTGRGTDTQYF.

This sequence joins TRBV28 and TRBJ2-5; D call uncertain. The CDR3 covers 13 residues. V lost 3 bases and J lost 7, with 12 bases in between. Germline V gene sequence: CDR1 MDHEN, CDR2 SYDVKM. As DNA, the CDR3 is TGTGCCAGCAGTTTCTCCTTTCCGGGGACCCAGTACTTC. This codes for CASSFSFPGTQYF.

This clonotype was detected only a few times. The chain carries TRBV9 and TRBJ2-1; 11 bases are a match to TRBD2. The CDR3 is made up of 15 amino acids. The J segment lost 6 bases and the V segment lost 0 bases, leaving 2 bases of the junction unmatched. CDR1 SGDLS and CDR2 YYNGEE come from the germline V gene. In DNA form, the CDR3 reads TGTGCCAGCAGCGTAGAGGGGACTAGCGGCAATGAGCAGTTCTTC. Amino acid sequence: CASSVEGTSGNEQFF.

V is TRBV29-1 and J is TRBJ1-2; 8 nucleotides line up with TRBD1. Germline V gene data show CDR1 as SQVTM and CDR2 as ANQGSEA. The CDR3 loop spans 12 amino acids. V was pared by 7 bases and J by 5 bases, with 6 bases of the junction left unmatched. CDR3 sequence (DNA): TGCAGCGACCAACAGGGGGGGTATGGCTACACCTTC. It codes for CSDQQGGYGYTF. The complete variable domain, with remaining parts taken from reference TRBV29-1 and TRBJ1-2, reads SAVISQKPSRDICQRGTSLTIQCQVDSQVTMMFWYRQQPGQSLTLIATANQGSEATYESGFVIDKFPISRPNLTFSTLTVSNMSPEDSSIYLCSDQQGGYGYTFGSGTRLTVV.

This clonotype has more than one count but fewer than ten. This sequence joins TRBV11-2 and TRBJ2-5; 7 bases fit TRBD1. Germline trimming cut 7 bases from V and 6 bases from J; bases unmatched to any gene: 8. The CDR3 consists of 13 residues. Per germline, CDR1 SGHAT and CDR2 FQNNGV. This CDR3 is CASTPRGPQTQYF. As DNA, the CDR3 is TGTGCCAGCACCCCGAGGGGGCCCCAGACCCAGTACTTC. Filled out from reference TRBV11-2 and TRBJ2-5, the complete variable domain reads EAGVAQSPRYKIIEKRQSVAFWCNPISGHATLYWYQQILGQGPKLLIQFQNNGVVDDSQLPKDRFSAERLKGVDSTLKIQPAKLEDSAVYLCASTPRGPQTQYFGPGTRLLVL.

V and J are TRBV20-1 and TRBJ1-3; no reliable D call. V gave up 5 bases and J gave up 7 bases, with 9 bases separating them. From germline, CDR1 is DFQATT and CDR2 SNEGSKA (reference sequence). CDR3 length: 11 residues. The CDR3 DNA reads TGCAGTGCTGCCTCCCCCAACACCATATATTTT. Translating gives CSAASPNTIYF.

This clonotype was detected ten times or more. The V and J genes are TRBV20-1 and TRBJ2-3; the D gene is possibly TRBD2 (5 bases). The CDR3 runs to 14 residues. Trimming left V 5 bases short and J 5 bases short, with 17 bases between. Germline V lookup: CDR1 DFQATT, CDR2 SNEGSKA (reference sequence). For the CDR3, the DNA is TGCAGTGCTGGGCCTGGAGGTGTGGGAGATACGCAGTATTTT. Its protein is CSAGPGGVGDTQYF.

The rearrangement joins TRBV28 to TRBJ2-5, with 8 bases identical to TRBD2. The CDR3 has 14 amino acids. The germline CDR1 and CDR2 sequences are MDHEN and SYDVKM. V shed 7 bases and J 4 bases; nucleotides not matched to a gene: 8. This CDR3 reads CASNGSGGTETQYF. The CDR3 DNA sequence: TGTGCCAGCAACGGCTCGGGGGGGACAGAGACCCAGTACTTC.

The chain joins TRBV13 to TRBJ2-1; 9 bases map to TRBD2. Germline CDR1 and CDR2: PRHDT and FYEKMQ (reference sequence). The CDR3 covers 17 residues. V was pared by 7 bases and J by 0 bases, with 10 bases of the junction left unmatched. In nucleotides, the CDR3 is TGTGCCAGCATCCGACTAGCGGACCCAAGCTCCTACAATGAGCAGTTCTTC. Its protein product is CASIRLADPSSYNEQFF.

V and J are TRBV27 and TRBJ2-3; D remains ambiguous. V lost 1 base and J 0 bases, leaving 2 bases between the germline ends. The CDR3 totals 13 residues. CDR1 MNHEY and CDR2 SMNVEV come from the germline V gene (reference sequence). The CDR3 here is CASSLWSTDTQYF. CDR3 nucleotide sequence: TGTGCCAGCAGTTTATGGAGCACAGATACGCAGTATTTT.